This TCR beta chain was found in a study of blood T cell repertoires in COVID-19. V lost 0 bases to trimming and J lost 4 bases; unmatched junction nucleotides: 4. Per germline, CDR1 SGHRS and CDR2 YFSETQ. The CDR3 extends over 15 amino acids. Measured with immunoSEQ multiplex PCR; TCRdb has only the in-frame clones, and not every one. The sample contains a few hundred thousand clones, approximately 81% of which appear only once. This TCR came from a woman aged 55 to 70 who had recovered from COVID-19. The sample taken for sequencing was peripheral blood. The chain recombines TRBV5-1 with TRBJ1-3; 7 nucleotides match TRBD1. The CDR3 DNA is TGCGCCAGCAGCTTGGCATCAGGGGGAGGAAACACCATATATTTT. Its protein is CASSLASGGGNTIYF.